The T cell receptor beta chain described here comes from a study of blood T cell repertoires in COVID-19 (dated by TCRdb to about 2020). A note on the overall study: Samples covering the acute and convalescent phases of COVID-19 were provided by collaborators in the United States, Italy and Spain. The material from the prospective study consisted of cDNA or gDNA derived from T cells, B-cell-depleted T cells, or PBMCs. Deeply sampled blood TCRbeta repertoires from subjects exposed to, actively infected with, or recovered from COVID-19 were included in the dataset. The repertoires were released in a freely available public database meant as a resource for research on the immune response to SARS-CoV-2. The samples were drawn from two sources: the first 160 participants of the ongoing ImmuneRACE study, and 950 to 1,500 subjects contributed by 6 global collaborators. Sample metadata almost always included a de-identified subject ID, COVID-19 status, age in years and sex. HLA class I and class II types, where available, came from metadata supplied by the sample provider rather than from assay-based typing.

In the prospective study, participants were about 18 to 89 years old, resided in fewer than 25 geographic areas of the United States, and were enrolled through a virtual design. Cohort assignment in the prospective study relied on participant-reported clinical history from a screening survey and a study questionnaire. ImmuneRACE Cohort 3 recovered participants were defined by two consecutive negative NP/OP PCR tests, healthcare professional clearance, or symptom resolution. Mobile phlebotomists in the prospective study collected whole blood, serum and a nasopharyngeal or oropharyngeal swab from every participant. Prospective study participants could optionally give additional blood draws and questionnaires over a roughly two-month period. Prospective study blood samples were shipped either frozen or at room temperature before DNA extraction. The full study reports these points: Clinical and demographic metadata were provided uncurated, with the amount varying by source and participant.

This clone was detected only once. Its antigen is unknown. No much larger clone is present one base from it, and per-base qualities are unavailable. The immunoSEQ Assay, a bias-controlled multiplex PCR, was used to amplify TCRbeta CDR3 regions from genomic DNA. In the paper's pipeline: Within the assay, amplification of reference gene primers was used to estimate how many nucleated cells each sample contained. To quantify the absolute abundance of each unique TCRbeta CDR3 rearrangement, sequence reads were collapsed and filtered. For each sample, productive Simpson clonality was calculated as the square root of Simpson's diversity index across productive rearrangements. TCRdb holds this immuneACCESS table with in-frame rearrangements only. Some clones are missing; in checked studies, unresolved V genes explain under half, and the rest has no known cause. Clone size and V and J calls were adopted from that table, with D and trimming inferred from the DNA. Present in this sample are about 200,000 clones, 89% of which were seen just once. The top ten constitute around 8% of the sample.

V drops 9 bases and J drops 5 bases, leaving 9 bases in between. The CDR3 numbers 11 residues from cysteine through phenylalanine. Kept here is only the CDR3 DNA, which spans 33 bases and is read in frame from base 1. Input material: PBMCs or T cells enriched from blood (not recorded which). The chain is encoded by TRBV12-3 or TRBV12-4 joined to TRBJ2-3; a tentative D match to TRBD1 spans 5 bases. This TCR came from a woman aged 18-30 years who had recovered from COVID-19. CDR3 sequence: CARQGLDTQYF. Here is the DNA: TGTGCCAGGCAGGGATTAGATACGCAGTATTTT.